Below, 3 T cell receptor beta chains from the same sample are listed, as sequenced in a study of cytomegalovirus exposure and HLA in healthy donors. It was with 60 Vbeta and 13 Jbeta primers that the PCR ran. TCRdb's copy holds only in-frame clones and misses some; the assay was immunoSEQ multiplex PCR. The sample has over 110,000 clones, roughly 79% seen once; the top ten hold approximately 0.97%. The sample was PBMCs. The source of these receptors is a man aged 18 to 29 in good health and CMV-seronegative.

The V and J genes are TRBV10-2 and TRBJ1-1; D remains ambiguous. The V and J ends lost 6 bases and 2 bases respectively, with 13 bases between them. CDR3 size: 14 residues. Germline V CDR1 and CDR2: WSHSY, SAAADI. CDR3 sequence reads: CASRSSGRNTEAFF. CDR3 DNA: TGCGCCAGCAGGTCCTCAGGTAGAAACACTGAAGCTTTCTTT.

CDR3 sequence (DNA): TGTGCCAGCTCACCACTCGGACAGTCCTACGAGCAGTACTTC. Its translation is CASSPLGQSYEQYF. The rearrangement links TRBV18 to TRBJ2-7; D possibly corresponds to TRBD1 (6 bases). The V gene lost 1 base and the J gene lost 1 base, with 8 bases spanning the gap. Per the germline V gene, CDR1 is KGHSH and CDR2 is LQKENI. This CDR3 has 14 amino acids.

For the CDR3, the DNA is TGTGCCACCAGCAGAGAATTGGCCGTCTCCAAAAACATTCAGTACTTC. Protein sequence: CATSRELAVSKNIQYF. The genes are TRBV15 and TRBJ2-4; D is unresolved. CDR3 length: 16 residues. V was trimmed by 0 bases and J by 2 bases, leaving 11 bases between them. The germline gives CDR1 LNHNV, CDR2 YYDKDF (reference sequence).